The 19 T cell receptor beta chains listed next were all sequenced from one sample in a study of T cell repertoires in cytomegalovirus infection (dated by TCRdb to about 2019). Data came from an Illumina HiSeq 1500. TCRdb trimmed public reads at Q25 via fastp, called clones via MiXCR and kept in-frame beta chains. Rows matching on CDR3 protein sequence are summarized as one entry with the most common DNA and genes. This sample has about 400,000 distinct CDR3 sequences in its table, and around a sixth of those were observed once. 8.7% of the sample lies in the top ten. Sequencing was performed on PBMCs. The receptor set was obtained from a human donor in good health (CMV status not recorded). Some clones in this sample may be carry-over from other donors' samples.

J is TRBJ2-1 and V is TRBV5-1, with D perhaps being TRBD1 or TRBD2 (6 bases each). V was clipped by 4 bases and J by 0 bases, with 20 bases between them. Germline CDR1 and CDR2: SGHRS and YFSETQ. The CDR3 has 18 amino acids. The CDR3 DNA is TGCGCCAGCAGCCGCGACGGGAGACAGGTATCCTCCTACAATGAGCAGTTCTTC. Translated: CASSRDGRQVSSYNEQFF.

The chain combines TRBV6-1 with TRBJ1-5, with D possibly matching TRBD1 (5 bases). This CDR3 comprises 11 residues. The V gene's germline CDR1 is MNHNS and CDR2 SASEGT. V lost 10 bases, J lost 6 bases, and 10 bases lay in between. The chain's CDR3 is CANRDFQPQHF. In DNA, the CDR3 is TGTGCCAACCGGGACTTTCAGCCCCAGCATTTT.

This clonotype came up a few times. The CDR3 DNA reads TGTGCCAGCTCACCACTACACGACCCCAATCAGCCCCAGCATTTT. This encodes CASSPLHDPNQPQHF. The chain recombines TRBV18 with TRBJ1-5; no firm D call. Per germline, CDR1 KGHSH and CDR2 LQKENI. V lost 1 base, J lost 3 bases, and 10 bases lay in between. The CDR3 loop spans 15 amino acids.

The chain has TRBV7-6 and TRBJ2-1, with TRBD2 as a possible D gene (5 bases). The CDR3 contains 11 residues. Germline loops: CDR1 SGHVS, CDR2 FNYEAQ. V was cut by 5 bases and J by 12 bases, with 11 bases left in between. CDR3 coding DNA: TGTGCCAGCAGCGAACTAGGATCGCAGTTCTTC. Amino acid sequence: CASSELGSQFF.

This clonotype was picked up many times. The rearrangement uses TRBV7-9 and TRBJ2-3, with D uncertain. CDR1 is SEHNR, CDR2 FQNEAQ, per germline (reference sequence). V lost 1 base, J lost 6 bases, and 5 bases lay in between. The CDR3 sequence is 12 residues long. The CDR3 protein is CASSLEMDTQYF. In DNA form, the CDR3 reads TGTGCCAGCAGCTTAGAAATGGATACGCAGTATTTT.

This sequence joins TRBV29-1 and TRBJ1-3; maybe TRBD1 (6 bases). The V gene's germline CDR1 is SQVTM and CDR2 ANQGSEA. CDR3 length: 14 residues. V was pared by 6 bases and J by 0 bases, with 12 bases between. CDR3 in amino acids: CSVAGQPSGNTIYF. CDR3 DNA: TGCAGCGTCGCTGGACAGCCCTCTGGAAACACCATATATTTT.

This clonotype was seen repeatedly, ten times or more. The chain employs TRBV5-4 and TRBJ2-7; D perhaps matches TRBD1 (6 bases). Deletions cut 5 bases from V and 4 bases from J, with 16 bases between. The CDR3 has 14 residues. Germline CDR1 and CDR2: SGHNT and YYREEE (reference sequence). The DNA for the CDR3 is TGTGCCAGCAGTCTGGGCCTCCAGGGGTACGAGCAGTACTTC. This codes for CASSLGLQGYEQYF. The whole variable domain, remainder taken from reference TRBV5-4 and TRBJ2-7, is ETGVTQSPTHLIKTRGQQVTLRCSSQSGHNTVSWYQQALGQGPQFIFQYYREEENGRGNFPPRFSGLQFPNYSSELNVNALELDDSALYLCASSLGLQGYEQYFGPGTRLTVT.

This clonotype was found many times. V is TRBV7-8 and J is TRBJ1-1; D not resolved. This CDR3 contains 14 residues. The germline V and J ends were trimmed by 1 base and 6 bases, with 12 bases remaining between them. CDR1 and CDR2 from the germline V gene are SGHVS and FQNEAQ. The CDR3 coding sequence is TGTGCCAGCAGCTTAGAGTCGGGGAGGGCTGAAGCTTTCTTT. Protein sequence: CASSLESGRAEAFF.

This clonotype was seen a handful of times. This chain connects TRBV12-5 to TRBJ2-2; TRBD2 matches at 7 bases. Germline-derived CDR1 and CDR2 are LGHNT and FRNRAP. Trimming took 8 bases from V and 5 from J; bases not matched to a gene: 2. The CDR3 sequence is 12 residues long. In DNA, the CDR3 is TGTGCTAGTAAGCGGGGAACCGGGGAGCTGTTTTTT. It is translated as CASKRGTGELFF.

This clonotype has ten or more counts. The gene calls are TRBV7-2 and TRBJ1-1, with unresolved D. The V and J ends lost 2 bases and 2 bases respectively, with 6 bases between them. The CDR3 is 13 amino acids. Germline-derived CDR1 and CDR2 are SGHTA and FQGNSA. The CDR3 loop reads CASSLYTNTEAFF. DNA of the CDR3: TGTGCCAGCAGCTTATACACAAACACTGAAGCTTTCTTT. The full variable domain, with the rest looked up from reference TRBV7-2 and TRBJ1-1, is GAGVSQSPSNKVTEKGKDVELRCDPISGHTALYWYRQSLGQGLEFLIYFQGNSAPDKSGLPSDRFSAERTGGSVSTLTIQRTQQEDSAVYLCASSLYTNTEAFFGQGTRLTVV.

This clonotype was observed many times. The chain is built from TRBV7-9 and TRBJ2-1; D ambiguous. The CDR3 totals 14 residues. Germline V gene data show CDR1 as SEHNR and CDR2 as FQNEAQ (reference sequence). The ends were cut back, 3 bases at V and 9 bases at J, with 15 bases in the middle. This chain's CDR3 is CASSFLAPESEQFF. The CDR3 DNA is TGTGCCAGCAGCTTTCTGGCCCCTGAGAGTGAGCAGTTCTTC.

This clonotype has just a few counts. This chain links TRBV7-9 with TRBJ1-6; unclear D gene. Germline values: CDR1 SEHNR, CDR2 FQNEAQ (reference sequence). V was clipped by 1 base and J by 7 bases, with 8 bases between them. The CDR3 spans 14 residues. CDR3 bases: TGTGCCAGCAGCTTAGAGGTCCAAAATTCACCCCTCCACTTT. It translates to CASSLEVQNSPLHF.

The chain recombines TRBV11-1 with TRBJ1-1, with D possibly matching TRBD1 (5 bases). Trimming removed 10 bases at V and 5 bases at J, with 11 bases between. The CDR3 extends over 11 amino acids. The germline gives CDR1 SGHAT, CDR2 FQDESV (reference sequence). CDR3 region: CATGTRTEAFF. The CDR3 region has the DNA TGTGCCACTGGGACGCGGACTGAAGCTTTCTTT.

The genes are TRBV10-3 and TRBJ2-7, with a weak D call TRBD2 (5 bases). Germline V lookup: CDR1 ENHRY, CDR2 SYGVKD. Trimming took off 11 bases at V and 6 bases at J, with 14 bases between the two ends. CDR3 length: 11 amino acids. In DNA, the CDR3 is TGTGCCGGAGGACGGACCGGCGAGCAGTACTTC. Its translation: CAGGRTGEQYF.

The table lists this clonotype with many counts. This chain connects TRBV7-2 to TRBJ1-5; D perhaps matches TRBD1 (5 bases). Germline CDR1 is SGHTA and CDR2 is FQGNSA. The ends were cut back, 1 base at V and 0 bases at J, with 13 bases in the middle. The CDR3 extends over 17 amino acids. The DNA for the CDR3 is TGTGCCAGCAGCTTAGTATCAGGGCCATATAGCAATCAGCCCCAGCATTTT. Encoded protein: CASSLVSGPYSNQPQHF.

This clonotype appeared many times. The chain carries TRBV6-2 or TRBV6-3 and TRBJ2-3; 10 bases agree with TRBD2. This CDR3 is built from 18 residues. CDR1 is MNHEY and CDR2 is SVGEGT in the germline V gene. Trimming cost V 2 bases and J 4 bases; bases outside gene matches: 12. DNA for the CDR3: TGTGCCAGCAGTTACATGCCTAGCGGGAGAGTTATGGCAGATACGCAGTATTTT. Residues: CASSYMPSGRVMADTQYF.

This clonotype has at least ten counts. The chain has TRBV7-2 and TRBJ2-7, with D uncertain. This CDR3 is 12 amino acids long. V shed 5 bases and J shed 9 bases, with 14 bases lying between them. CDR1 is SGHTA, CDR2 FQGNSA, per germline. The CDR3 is CASSTRSSRQYF. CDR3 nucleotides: TGTGCCAGCAGCACCCGATCTTCGAGGCAGTACTTC.

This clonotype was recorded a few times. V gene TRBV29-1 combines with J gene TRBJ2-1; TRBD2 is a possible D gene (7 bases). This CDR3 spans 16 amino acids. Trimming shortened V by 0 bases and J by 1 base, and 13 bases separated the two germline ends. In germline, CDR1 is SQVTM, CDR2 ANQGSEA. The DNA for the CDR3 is TGCAGCGTTGAAGATTCACGGGGGGCATCCTACAATGAGCAGTTCTTC. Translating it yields CSVEDSRGASYNEQFF.

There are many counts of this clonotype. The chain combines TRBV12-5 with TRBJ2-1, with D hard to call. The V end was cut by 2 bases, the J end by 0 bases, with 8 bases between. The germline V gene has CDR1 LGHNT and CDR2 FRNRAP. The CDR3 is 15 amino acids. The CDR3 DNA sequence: TGTGCTAGTGGTTTGCGAGTGAGCTCCTACAATGAGCAGTTCTTC. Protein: CASGLRVSSYNEQFF.